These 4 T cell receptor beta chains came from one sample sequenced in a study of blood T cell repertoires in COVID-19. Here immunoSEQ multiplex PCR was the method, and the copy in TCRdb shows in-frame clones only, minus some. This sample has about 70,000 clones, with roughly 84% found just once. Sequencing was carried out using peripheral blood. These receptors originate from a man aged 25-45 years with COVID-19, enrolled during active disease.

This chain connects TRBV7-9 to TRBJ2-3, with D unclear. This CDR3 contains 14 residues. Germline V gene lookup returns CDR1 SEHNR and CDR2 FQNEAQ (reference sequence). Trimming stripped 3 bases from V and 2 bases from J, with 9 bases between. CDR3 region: CASSLGTNTDTQYF. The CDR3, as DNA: TGTGCCAGCAGCTTGGGCACAAACACAGATACGCAGTATTTT.

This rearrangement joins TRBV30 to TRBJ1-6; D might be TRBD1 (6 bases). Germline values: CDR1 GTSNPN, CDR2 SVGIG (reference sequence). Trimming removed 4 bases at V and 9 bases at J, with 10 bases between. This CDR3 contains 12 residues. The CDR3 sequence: CAWKQGSSPLHF. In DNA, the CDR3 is TGTGCCTGGAAACAGGGAAGTTCACCCCTCCACTTT.

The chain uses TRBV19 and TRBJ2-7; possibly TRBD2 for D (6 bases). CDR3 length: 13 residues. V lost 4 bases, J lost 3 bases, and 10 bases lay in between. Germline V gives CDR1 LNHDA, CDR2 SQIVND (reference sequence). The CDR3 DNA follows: TGTGCCAGTAGTACCGGGAGAGGCTACGAGCAGTACTTC. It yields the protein CASSTGRGYEQYF.

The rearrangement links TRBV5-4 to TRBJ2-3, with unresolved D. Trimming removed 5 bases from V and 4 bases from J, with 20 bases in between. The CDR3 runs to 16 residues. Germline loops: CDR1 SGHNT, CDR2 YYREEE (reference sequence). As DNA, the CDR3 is TGTGCCAGCAGGGTTGCGCGGCCAAATCGTCCAGATACGCAGTATTTT. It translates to CASRVARPNRPDTQYF. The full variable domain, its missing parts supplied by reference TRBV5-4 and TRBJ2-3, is ETGVTQSPTHLIKTRGQQVTLRCSSQSGHNTVSWYQQALGQGPQFIFQYYREEENGRGNFPPRFSGLQFPNYSSELNVNALELDDSALYLCASRVARPNRPDTQYFGPGTRLTVL.